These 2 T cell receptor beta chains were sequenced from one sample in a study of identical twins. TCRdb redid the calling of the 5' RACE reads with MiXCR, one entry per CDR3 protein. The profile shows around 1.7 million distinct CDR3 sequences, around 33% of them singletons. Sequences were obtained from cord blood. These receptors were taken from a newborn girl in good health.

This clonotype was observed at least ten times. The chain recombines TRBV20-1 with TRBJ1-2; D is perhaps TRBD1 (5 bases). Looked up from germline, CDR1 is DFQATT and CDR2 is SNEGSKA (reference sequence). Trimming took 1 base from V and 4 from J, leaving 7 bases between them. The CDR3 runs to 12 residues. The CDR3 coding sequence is TGCAGTGCTAGAGTGGGGGGCTATGGCTACACCTTC. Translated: CSARVGGYGYTF.

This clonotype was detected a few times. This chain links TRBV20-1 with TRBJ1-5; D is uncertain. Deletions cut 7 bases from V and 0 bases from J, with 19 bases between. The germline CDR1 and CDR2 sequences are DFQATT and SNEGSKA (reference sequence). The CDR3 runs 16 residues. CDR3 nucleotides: TGCAGTGTTCCTGCCCCAAATGGTATTAGCAATCAGCCCCAGCATTTT. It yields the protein CSVPAPNGISNQPQHF.